Listed below are T cell receptor beta chains from one sample, sequenced in a study of shared clonotypes between healthy human individuals. Sequenced by immunoSEQ multiplex PCR; TCRdb stores in-frame clones only, minus some. The sample has 950,000 to 1,100,000 clones, around 75% seen once. Specimen: memory CD4+ T cells sorted from blood. The receptors here all came from a man between 18 and 29 years old in good health. CDR3s include the opening cysteine and the closing phenylalanine or tryptophan. Each record gives: CDR3 protein, CDR3 DNA, V gene, clone size, J gene, D gene. A D gene is named only where the DNA matches it firmly. Rows may omit the clone size; those that give it use once, few, many or a size class.

CDR3: CASRLAHGSYNEQFF
DNA: TGTGCCAGCAGGTTAGCCCACGGGTCCTACAATGAGCAGTTCTTC
V: TRBV7-2
size: .
J: TRBJ2-1
D: .

CDR3: CASTPGILSNHSNQPQHF
DNA: TGTGCCAGCACTCCCGGGATCTTATCGAATCATAGCAATCAGCCCCAGCATTTT
V: TRBV21-1
size: .
J: TRBJ1-5
D: .

CDR3: CASSLAGTNTGELFF
DNA: TGTGCCAGCAGCTTAGCGGGTACGAACACCGGGGAGCTGTTTTTT
V: TRBV7-9
size: .
J: TRBJ2-2
D: .

CDR3: CASSPETGGNSPLHF
DNA: TGTGCCAGCTCACCAGAGACGGGCGGTAATTCACCCCTCCACTTT
V: TRBV18
size: .
J: TRBJ1-6
D: .

CDR3: CASSQTRMTDTQYF
DNA: TGTGCCAGCAGCCAGACTAGAATGACAGATACGCAGTATTTT
V: TRBV27
size: .
J: TRBJ2-3
D: .

CDR3: CAISESGVGDTQYF
DNA: TGTGCCATCAGTGAGTCAGGGGTGGGAGATACGCAGTATTTT
V: TRBV10-3
size: .
J: TRBJ2-3
D: .

CDR3: CASSRLDSLSYEQYF
DNA: TGTGCCAGCAGCCGACTGGACTCCCTCTCCTACGAGCAGTACTTC
V: TRBV5-6
size: .
J: TRBJ2-7
D: .

CDR3: CASSPVFIAGGTGELFF
DNA: TGTGCCAGCAGCCCGGTCTTTATAGCGGGAGGGACCGGGGAGCTGTTTTTT
V: TRBV14
size: .
J: TRBJ2-2
D: TRBD2

CDR3: CASSLADYSNYGYTF
DNA: TGCGCCAGCAGCTTGGCGGACTACTCTAACTATGGCTACACCTTC
V: TRBV5-1
size: .
J: TRBJ1-2
D: .

CDR3: CASSFPLAYEQYF
DNA: TGTGCCAGCAGCTTTCCCCTGGCCTACGAGCAGTACTTC
V: TRBV5-6
size: few
J: TRBJ2-7
D: .

CDR3: CASSTGVNTGELFF
DNA: TGTGCCAGCAGCACAGGGGTGAACACCGGGGAGCTGTTTTTT
V: TRBV11-2
size: .
J: TRBJ2-2
D: TRBD1

CDR3: CASSLTGGEQYF
DNA: TGCGCCAGCAGCTTGACGGGGGGCGAGCAGTACTTC
V: TRBV5-1
size: .
J: TRBJ2-7
D: TRBD2

CDR3: CASSQVSVPQYF
DNA: TGTGCCAGCAGCCAAGTTTCCGTTCCGCAGTATTTT
V: TRBV14
size: .
J: TRBJ2-3
D: .

CDR3: CASSGTGGPYEQYF
DNA: TGCGCCAGCAGCGGGACGGGGGGTCCTTACGAGCAGTACTTC
V: TRBV5-1
size: .
J: TRBJ2-7
D: TRBD2

CDR3: CASSPGESYNSPLHF
DNA: TGTGCCAGTAGCCCGGGAGAGTCCTATAATTCACCCCTCCACTTT
V: TRBV19
size: once
J: TRBJ1-6
D: .

CDR3: CAWRSQGRYGYTF
DNA: TGTGCCTGGAGATCACAGGGTCGGTATGGCTACACCTTC
V: TRBV30
size: .
J: TRBJ1-2
D: .

CDR3: CAISEYYEQFF
DNA: TGTGCCATCAGTGAATACTATGAGCAGTTCTTC
V: TRBV10-3
size: .
J: TRBJ2-1
D: .